The source of this TCR beta chain is a study of control samples from healthy donors and cancer patients. Assay: immunoSEQ multiplex PCR; the TCRdb copy retains only in-frame clones and omits some. Among around 2,200 clones, approximately 97% were seen once, and the ten largest hold 1.5% to 2%. This clone was picked up a small number of times. The clonotype comes from a man in his 70s with head and neck cancer. Sequenced sample: PBMCs.

CDR3 amino acids: CASSTTGAEQYF. CDR3 sequence (DNA): TGTGCCAGCAGTACGACAGGGGCCGAGCAGTACTTC. The V gene is TRBV27, the J gene TRBJ2-7, with 8 bases fitting TRBD1. The germline gives CDR1 MNHEY, CDR2 SMNVEV (reference sequence). V lost 5 bases to trimming and J lost 6 bases; unmatched junction nucleotides: 3. This CDR3 contains 12 residues.